This TCR beta chain was found in a study of regulatory T cells in long-lasting Graves disease. Time point here: newly diagnosed GD, antithyroid drugs for less than 3 months. Isolated PBMC RNA provided the starting material for the TCR library. Arm-PCR of CDR3 regions and iRepertoire HTBI primers were used to build TCR beta libraries. One entry per CDR3 protein, called by TCRdb with MiXCR from the multiplex PCR reads. The table has 350,000 to 500,000 distinct CDR3 sequences, 14% seen once. Study-wide findings and caveats: When disease was persistent, TRBV28, TRBJ1-2 and TRBJ2-5 were the favored segments.

This clonotype was counted at least ten times. The target antigen is unknown. The germline CDR1 and CDR2 sequences are SGDLS and YYNGEE. The CDR3 contains 15 residues. V lost 0 bases and J 5 bases, leaving 14 bases between the germline ends. These same records also appear under a second study, on T cells in Graves' hyperthyroidism and ophthalmopathy.

This sample comprised peripheral blood mononuclear cells (PBMCs), obtained at new diagnosis, from a patient treated with antithyroid drugs. This receptor was identified in a woman between 45 and 65 years old with Graves disease. This chain connects TRBV9 to TRBJ1-1; perhaps TRBD1 as D (6 bases). CDR3 sequence (DNA): TGTGCCAGCAGCGTAGAAGGGGGGAAAAGGACTGAAGCTTTCTTT. It translates to CASSVEGGKRTEAFF.